This TCR beta chain was recovered during a study of control samples from healthy donors and cancer patients (dated by TCRdb to 2020 to 2021). Concerning this clone itself: Its antigen remains undetermined. No much larger clone exists at a distance of one base, and base qualities are not known.

From a lookup of the germline V gene (reference sequence), CDR1 and CDR2 are SEHNR and FQNEAQ. Counted from cysteine to phenylalanine, this CDR3 has 15 amino acids. The CDR3 DNA has 45 bases and is translated from base 1. V is pared back by 7 bases and J by 2 bases, with 17 bases lying between the germline termini. Receptor libraries were prepared by the immunoSEQ multiplex PCR assay. As stored in TCRdb, this immuneACCESS dataset retains in-frame rearrangements with V and J assigned. A fraction of the clones does not appear; measured against another copy, unresolved V genes explain less than half of the discrepancy, and the remainder lacks a known reason. The sample contains some 120,000 clones, roughly nine tenths of them found a single time. The ten largest clones add up to around 1.2% of the sample.

The chain was built from TRBV7-9 and TRBJ1-2; the D segment could be TRBD1, given 5 matching bases. The sequence was collected from a woman aged 45-65 years with colorectal cancer. The sample was PBMCs. The bases read TGTGCCAGCACCATCGCGACGGGGACCAACTATGGCTACACCTTC. This encodes CASTIATGTNYGYTF. The CDR3, completed at both ends by the reference TRBV7-9 and TRBJ1-2 genes, gives the full variable domain DTGVSQNPRHKITKRGQNVTFRCDPISEHNRLYWYRQTLGQGPEFLTYFQNEAQLEKSRLLSDRFSAERPKGSFSTLEIQRTEQGDSAMYLCASTIATGTNYGYTFGSGTRLTVV.